Shown below are 24 T cell receptor beta chains from a single sample sequenced in a study of OX40 agonist ivuxolimab in advanced cancers. Method: immunoSEQ multiplex PCR; TCRdb's copy keeps in-frame clones and lacks some. The top ten clones hold 5% of a sample with about 72,000 clones, more than 65% of them seen once. Specimen: CD4+ or CD8+ T cells sorted from blood, collected in a trial of the OX40 agonist ivuxolimab. The source is an adult with an advanced solid tumor such as melanoma, head and neck, liver or kidney cancer.

This clone appeared once. The chain joins TRBV2 to TRBJ1-3, with 9 bases matching TRBD1. V was clipped by 5 bases and J by 1 base; unmatched bases: 6. The CDR3 covers 16 residues. Germline assignment: CDR1 SNHLY and CDR2 FYNNEI. CDR3: CASSKDRGVSGNTIYF. The CDR3 DNA follows: TGTGCCAGCAGTAAGGACAGGGGCGTTTCTGGAAACACCATATATTTT.

The chain combines TRBV4-1 with TRBJ2-5; D remains ambiguous. CDR1 and CDR2 (germline): MGHRA, YSYEKL. CDR3 size: 13 residues. Deletions cut 4 bases from V and 4 bases from J, with 10 bases between. CDR3: CASSPLLTETQYF. The CDR3 region has the DNA TGCGCCAGCAGCCCACTTCTTACAGAGACCCAGTACTTC.

This clone was found a few times. The V gene is TRBV27, the J gene TRBJ2-7, with TRBD1 matching over 10 bases. Germline V CDR1 and CDR2: MNHEY, SMNVEV (reference sequence). The CDR3 sequence is 16 residues long. The V and J ends lost 4 bases and 7 bases, in that order; junction bases with no gene match: 13. The CDR3 DNA is TGTGCCAGCAGTTCCAGCGGAAGACAGGGGGCATCTGAGCAGTACTTC. It translates to CASSSSGRQGASEQYF.

The chain carries TRBV18 and TRBJ1-1; D is unresolved. Germline V gives CDR1 KGHSH, CDR2 LQKENI. The CDR3 extends over 14 amino acids. Trimming took off 3 bases at V and 2 bases at J, with 10 bases between the two ends. The CDR3 DNA is TGTGCCAGCTCACCGACCGTCGTCAACACTGAAGCTTTCTTT. This translates into CASSPTVVNTEAFF.

The genes are TRBV19 and TRBJ1-2; TRBD1 might be the D (5 bases). Germline CDR1 is LNHDA and CDR2 is SQIVND (reference sequence). The ends were cut back, 5 bases at V and 3 bases at J, with 10 bases in the middle. The CDR3 is made up of 13 amino acids. The CDR3: CASSQGLYYGYTF. CDR3 nucleotides: TGTGCCAGTAGTCAGGGACTCTACTATGGCTACACCTTC.

V usage is TRBV7-9 and J usage is TRBJ2-3; no clear D. From germline, CDR1 is SEHNR and CDR2 FQNEAQ (reference sequence). V lost 5 bases to trimming and J lost 1 base, with 10 bases between them. There are 14 residues in the CDR3. This CDR3 reads CASSATHGTDTQYF. CDR3 bases: TGTGCCAGCAGCGCCACACACGGCACAGATACGCAGTATTTT.

The chain uses TRBV6-6 and TRBJ1-2; TRBD1 might be the D (5 bases). The length of the CDR3 is 16 residues. Trimming cost V 7 bases and J 4 bases, with 22 bases left between them. Germline V gene sequence: CDR1 MNHNY, CDR2 SVGAGI (reference sequence). The CDR3 reads CASTWGSPDTGYGYTF. For the CDR3, the DNA is TGTGCCAGCACCTGGGGCAGCCCCGATACGGGCTATGGCTACACCTTC.

The V and J genes are TRBV18 and TRBJ1-2, with a tentative D call TRBD1 (5 bases). Germline V gene data show CDR1 as KGHSH and CDR2 as LQKENI. The V end lost 6 bases, the J end lost 6 bases, and 17 bases lay between the germline ends. The CDR3 contains 14 residues. As DNA, the CDR3 is TGTGCCAGCTCTCCCACGCAGGGTAGGGATGGCTACACCTTC. This gives the protein CASSPTQGRDGYTF.

As concerns this clone: The sample carries other DNA sequences with the same CDR3. This chain uses TRBV18 with TRBJ2-5; D ambiguous. Germline V CDR1 and CDR2: KGHSH, LQKENI. Trimming took 0 bases from V and 2 from J, leaving 7 bases between them. The CDR3 length is 14 residues. The CDR3 region is CASSPPGLQETQYF. Here the CDR3 DNA reads TGTGCCAGCTCACCACCGGGCTTACAAGAGACCCAGTACTTC.

The table lists this clone with a few counts. This CDR3 reads CASSVEGWADTQYF. The CDR3 bases are TGTGCCAGCAGCGTCGAGGGCTGGGCAGATACGCAGTATTTT. This chain joins TRBV9 and TRBJ2-3; D possibly corresponds to TRBD2 (5 bases). Trimming removed 2 bases from V and 4 bases from J, with 11 bases in between. Looked up from germline, CDR1 is SGDLS and CDR2 is YYNGEE. This CDR3 spans 14 amino acids.

This clone has a single count. The chain combines TRBV5-1 with TRBJ2-1, with a weak D call TRBD1 (5 bases). Germline V gives CDR1 SGHRS, CDR2 YFSETQ. CDR3 length equals 17 residues. V shed 5 bases and J shed 0 bases, with 18 bases lying between them. This CDR3 is CASSSPQGRSSYNEQFF. For the CDR3, the DNA is TGCGCCAGCAGTTCCCCTCAGGGCAGGAGCTCCTACAATGAGCAGTTCTTC.

The chain joins TRBV5-8 to TRBJ2-1; tentatively, D is TRBD1 or TRBD2 (5 bases each). V lost 4 bases to trimming and J lost 3 bases, with 14 bases between them. Germline V gives CDR1 SGHTS, CDR2 YDEGEE. CDR3 length: 15 residues. CDR3 amino acids: CASSNLGASYNEQFF. The DNA for the CDR3 is TGTGCCAGCAGCAACCTCGGGGCCAGCTACAATGAGCAGTTCTTC.

The CDR3 reads CASSPTVRDWGSRSGANVLTF. CDR3 DNA sequence: TGTGCCAGCAGTCCTACAGTCAGGGATTGGGGCTCGCGCTCTGGGGCCAACGTCCTGACTTTC. The V gene is TRBV27, the J gene TRBJ2-6, with D perhaps TRBD1 (5 bases). CDR1 MNHEY and CDR2 SMNVEV come from the germline V gene (reference sequence). Trimming removed 5 bases from V and 0 bases from J, with 26 bases in between. The CDR3 totals 21 residues.

The genes are TRBV11-1 and TRBJ2-7, with D unresolved. This CDR3 region has 14 residues. V lost 1 base to trimming and J lost 2 bases, with 9 bases between them. Germline CDR1 and CDR2: SGHAT and FQDESV (reference sequence). CDR3 DNA: TGTGCCAGCAGCTTAGTAGCAGGCACCTACGAGCAGTACTTC. Translating it yields CASSLVAGTYEQYF.

The chain has TRBV10-3 and TRBJ2-5; 10 nucleotides match TRBD2. The length of the CDR3 is 13 residues. After removal of 5 bases from V and 3 bases from J, the junction contained 0 bases not matched to a gene. The germline V gene has CDR1 ENHRY and CDR2 SYGVKD. The DNA for the CDR3 is TGTGCCATCAGTCTAGCGGGGGAAGAGACCCAGTACTTC. Protein sequence: CAISLAGEETQYF.

The chain carries TRBV11-1 and TRBJ2-5; TRBD2 aligns across 9 bases. V trimming: 5 bases; J trimming: 2 bases; junction bases outside the gene matches: 6. Germline assignment: CDR1 SGHAT and CDR2 FQDESV (reference sequence). This CDR3 has 15 residues. The CDR3 bases are TGTGCCAGCAGCCTAGGGACTAGCCCTCAAGAGACCCAGTACTTC. Amino acid sequence: CASSLGTSPQETQYF.

This chain joins TRBV10-3 and TRBJ1-6; TRBD1 agrees at 7 bases. V shed 2 bases, J shed 5 bases, and the junction held 3 bases outside the gene matches. The CDR3 runs 15 residues. Germline V gene sequence: CDR1 ENHRY, CDR2 SYGVKD. CDR3 bases: TGTGCCATCAGTGAGCTGGGACAGAATAATTCACCCCTCCACTTT. Its protein is CAISELGQNNSPLHF.

This clone was seen more than once but under ten times. The rearrangement uses TRBV5-5 and TRBJ2-7, with D possibly matching TRBD1 (5 bases). The germline gives CDR1 SGHKS, CDR2 YYEKEE (reference sequence). Trimming removed 1 base at V and 0 bases at J, with 14 bases between. This CDR3 is built from 16 residues. Here the CDR3 DNA reads TGTGCCAGCAGCTTGCGGGTACAGGCCAGCTCCTACGAGCAGTACTTC. Its translation is CASSLRVQASSYEQYF.

The genes are TRBV7-3 and TRBJ1-5; possibly TRBD1 for D (5 bases). Trimming removed 6 bases from V and 3 bases from J, with 15 bases in between. The CDR3 length is 15 residues. CDR1 and CDR2 from the germline V gene are SGHTA and FQGTGA. CDR3 residues: CASSVAGTPNQPQHF. The CDR3 DNA follows: TGTGCCAGCAGTGTTGCAGGGACCCCCAATCAGCCCCAGCATTTT.

The J gene is TRBJ1-3, the V gene TRBV30, with no clear D. The CDR3 length is 15 residues. Trimming pared 0 bases from V and 0 bases from J, leaving 9 bases between. CDR1 is GTSNPN, CDR2 SVGIG, per germline (reference sequence). CDR3 DNA sequence: TGTGCCTGGAGTGTCGGGCAGCACTCTGGAAACACCATATATTTT. As protein: CAWSVGQHSGNTIYF.

The chain recombines TRBV18 with TRBJ1-1; a possible D gene is TRBD1 (6 bases). The CDR3 spans 17 residues. V was pared by 5 bases and J by 0 bases, with 19 bases between. Per germline, CDR1 KGHSH and CDR2 LQKENI. The CDR3 DNA sequence: TGTGCCAGCTCATCCTCTAAGGGGGGCGGGTTGAACACTGAAGCTTTCTTT. Residues: CASSSSKGGGLNTEAFF.

This clone has only a few counts. The chain recombines TRBV28 with TRBJ2-7; D is ambiguous. The V gene lost 10 bases and the J gene lost 7 bases, with 17 bases spanning the gap. Germline lookup yields CDR1 MDHEN and CDR2 SYDVKM. The CDR3 is 12 residues long. CDR3 sequence (DNA): TGTGCCACCTCCCCTTTAAATAGTGAGCAGTACTTC. Its translation: CATSPLNSEQYF.

Here the CDR3 reads CASSLGTEETQYF. The CDR3 DNA reads as TGTGCCAGCAGCTTGGGGACAGAAGAGACCCAGTACTTC. This chain joins TRBV5-8 and TRBJ2-5, with D perhaps matching TRBD1 (6 bases). This CDR3 has 13 residues. CDR1 SGHTS and CDR2 YDEGEE come from the germline V gene. Trimming stripped 0 bases from V and 3 bases from J, with 6 bases between.

The rearrangement uses TRBV15 and TRBJ2-7; 9 bases agree with TRBD1. Trimming took 1 base from V and 2 from J; bases not matched to a gene: 3. Germline CDR1 reads LNHNV; CDR2 reads YYDKDF (reference sequence). The CDR3 extends over 15 amino acids. In DNA, the CDR3 is TGTGCCACCAGCAGAGTTGGGACAGGGCCCTACGAGCAGTACTTC. This gives the protein CATSRVGTGPYEQYF.